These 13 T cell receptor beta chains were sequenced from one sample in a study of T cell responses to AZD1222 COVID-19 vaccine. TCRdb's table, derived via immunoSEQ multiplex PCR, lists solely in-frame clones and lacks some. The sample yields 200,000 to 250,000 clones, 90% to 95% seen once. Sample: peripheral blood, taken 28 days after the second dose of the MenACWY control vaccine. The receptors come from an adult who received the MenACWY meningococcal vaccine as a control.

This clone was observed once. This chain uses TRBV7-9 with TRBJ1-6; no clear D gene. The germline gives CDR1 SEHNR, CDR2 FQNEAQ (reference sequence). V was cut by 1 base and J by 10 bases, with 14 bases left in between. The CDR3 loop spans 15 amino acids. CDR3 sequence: CASSLGETRESPLHF. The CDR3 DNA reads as TGTGCCAGCAGCTTAGGAGAGACAAGGGAATCACCCCTCCACTTT.

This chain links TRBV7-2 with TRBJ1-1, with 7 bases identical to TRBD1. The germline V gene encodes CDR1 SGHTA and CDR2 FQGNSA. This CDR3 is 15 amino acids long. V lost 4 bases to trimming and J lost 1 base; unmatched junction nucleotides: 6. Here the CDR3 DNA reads TGTGCCAGCAGCTGGACGGACAGGAGGAACACTGAAGCTTTCTTT. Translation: CASSWTDRRNTEAFF.

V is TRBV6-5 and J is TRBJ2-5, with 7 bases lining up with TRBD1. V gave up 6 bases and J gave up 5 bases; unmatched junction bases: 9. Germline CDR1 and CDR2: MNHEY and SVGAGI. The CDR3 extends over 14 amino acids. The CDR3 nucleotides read TGTGCCAGCAGCCCCCGGGACAGTCAGGAGACCCAGTACTTC. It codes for CASSPRDSQETQYF.

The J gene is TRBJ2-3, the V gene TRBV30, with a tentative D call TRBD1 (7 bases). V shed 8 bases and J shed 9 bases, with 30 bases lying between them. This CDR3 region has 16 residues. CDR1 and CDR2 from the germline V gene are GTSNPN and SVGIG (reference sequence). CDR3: CAGEGGPQGEIVTQYF. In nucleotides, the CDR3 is TGTGCCGGGGAAGGGGGGCCGCAGGGGGAAATCGTCACGCAGTATTTT.

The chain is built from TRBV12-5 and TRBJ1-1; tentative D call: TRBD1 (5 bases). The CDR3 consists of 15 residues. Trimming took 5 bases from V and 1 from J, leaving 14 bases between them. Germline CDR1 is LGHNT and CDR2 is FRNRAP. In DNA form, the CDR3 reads TGTGCTAGTGGTGGAGCCGGGACGGGGAACACTGAAGCTTTCTTT. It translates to CASGGAGTGNTEAFF.

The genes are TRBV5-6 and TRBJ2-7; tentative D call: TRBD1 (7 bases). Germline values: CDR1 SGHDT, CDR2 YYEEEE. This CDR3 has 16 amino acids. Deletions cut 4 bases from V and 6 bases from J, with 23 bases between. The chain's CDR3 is CASSPGQRAFHLEQYF. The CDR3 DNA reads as TGTGCCAGCAGCCCGGGACAGCGGGCATTCCATCTCGAGCAGTACTTC.

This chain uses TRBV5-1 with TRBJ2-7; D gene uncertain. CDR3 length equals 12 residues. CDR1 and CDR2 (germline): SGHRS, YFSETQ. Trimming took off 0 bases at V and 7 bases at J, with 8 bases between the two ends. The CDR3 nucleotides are TGCGCCAGCAGCTTGGTGAGTAAAGAGCAGTACTTC. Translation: CASSLVSKEQYF.

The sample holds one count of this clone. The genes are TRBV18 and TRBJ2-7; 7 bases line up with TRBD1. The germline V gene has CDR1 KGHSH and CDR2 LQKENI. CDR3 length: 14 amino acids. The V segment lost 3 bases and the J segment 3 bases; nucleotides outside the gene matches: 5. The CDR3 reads CASSPKQGFYEQYF. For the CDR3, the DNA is TGTGCCAGCTCACCTAAACAGGGGTTCTACGAGCAGTACTTC. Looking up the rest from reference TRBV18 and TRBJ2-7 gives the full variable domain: NAGVMQNPRHLVRRRGQEARLRCSPMKGHSHVYWYRQLPEEGLKFMVYLQKENIIDESGMPKERFSAEFPKEGPSILRIQQVVRGDSAAYFCASSPKQGFYEQYFGPGTRLTVT.

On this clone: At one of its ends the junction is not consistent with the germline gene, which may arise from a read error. The CDR3 sequence is CASSRGQICF. The CDR3 bases are TGCGCCAGCAGTCGTGGACAGATTTGCTTC. The chain combines TRBV23-1 with TRBJ2-7; TRBD1 might be the D (6 bases). TRBV23-1 is designated an ORF whose function remains uncertain. This CDR3 has 10 amino acids.

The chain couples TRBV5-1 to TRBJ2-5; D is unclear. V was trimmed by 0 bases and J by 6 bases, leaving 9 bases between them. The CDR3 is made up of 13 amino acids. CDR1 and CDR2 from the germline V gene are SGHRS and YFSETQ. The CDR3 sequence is CASSLEPEQTQYF. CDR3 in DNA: TGCGCCAGCAGCTTGGAACCCGAACAGACCCAGTACTTC. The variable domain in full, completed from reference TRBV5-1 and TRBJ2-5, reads KAGVTQTPRYLIKTRGQQVTLSCSPISGHRSVSWYQQTPGQGLQFLFEYFSETQRNKGNFPGRFSGRQFSNSRSEMNVSTLELGDSALYLCASSLEPEQTQYFGPGTRLLVL.

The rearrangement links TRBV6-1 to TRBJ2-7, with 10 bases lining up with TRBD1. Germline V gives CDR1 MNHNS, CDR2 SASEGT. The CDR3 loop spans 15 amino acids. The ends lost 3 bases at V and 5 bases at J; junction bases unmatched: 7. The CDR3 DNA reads TGTGCCAGCAGTGACCCGGGACAGGGGCTCGACGAGCAGTACTTC. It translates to CASSDPGQGLDEQYF.

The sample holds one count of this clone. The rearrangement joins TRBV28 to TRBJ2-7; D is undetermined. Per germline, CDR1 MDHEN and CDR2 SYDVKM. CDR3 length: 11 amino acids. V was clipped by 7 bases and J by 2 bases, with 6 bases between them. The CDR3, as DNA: TGTGCCAGCACAGCAGCCTACGAGCAGTACTTC. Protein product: CASTAAYEQYF. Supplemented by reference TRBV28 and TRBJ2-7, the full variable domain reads DVKVTQSSRYLVKRTGEKVFLECVQDMDHENMFWYRQDPGLGLRLIYFSYDVKMKEKGDIPEGYSVSREKKERFSLILESASTNQTSMYLCASTAAYEQYFGPGTRLTVT.

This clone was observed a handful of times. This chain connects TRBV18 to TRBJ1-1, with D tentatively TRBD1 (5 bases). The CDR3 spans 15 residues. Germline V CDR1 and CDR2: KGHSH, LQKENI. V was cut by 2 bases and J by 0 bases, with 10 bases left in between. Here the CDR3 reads CASSPAQVLNTEAFF. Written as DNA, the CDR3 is TGTGCCAGCTCACCAGCACAGGTCTTGAACACTGAAGCTTTCTTT.